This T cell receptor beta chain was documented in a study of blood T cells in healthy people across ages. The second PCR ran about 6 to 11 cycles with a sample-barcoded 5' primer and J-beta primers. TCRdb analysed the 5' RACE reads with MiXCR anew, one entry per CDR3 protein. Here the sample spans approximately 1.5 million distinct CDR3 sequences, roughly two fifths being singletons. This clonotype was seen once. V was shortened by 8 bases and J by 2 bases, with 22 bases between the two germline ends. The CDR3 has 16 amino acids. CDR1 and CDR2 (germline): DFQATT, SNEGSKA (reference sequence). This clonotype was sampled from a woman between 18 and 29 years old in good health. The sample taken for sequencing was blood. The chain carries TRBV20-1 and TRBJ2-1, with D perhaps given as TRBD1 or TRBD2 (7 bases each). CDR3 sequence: CSTSYNRGGTYNEQFF. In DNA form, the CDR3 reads TGCAGTACTTCGTATAACAGGGGAGGGACCTACAATGAGCAGTTCTTC.